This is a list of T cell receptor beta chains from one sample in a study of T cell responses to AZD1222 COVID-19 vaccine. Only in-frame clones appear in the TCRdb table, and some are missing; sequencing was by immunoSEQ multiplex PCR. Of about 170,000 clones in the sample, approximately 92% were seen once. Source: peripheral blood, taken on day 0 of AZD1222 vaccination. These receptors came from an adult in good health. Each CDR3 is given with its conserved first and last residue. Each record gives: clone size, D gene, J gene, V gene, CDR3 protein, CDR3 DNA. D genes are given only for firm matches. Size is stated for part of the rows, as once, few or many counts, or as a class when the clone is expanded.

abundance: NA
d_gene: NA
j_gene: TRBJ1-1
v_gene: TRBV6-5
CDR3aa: CASRWGLRATEAFF
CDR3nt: TGTGCCAGCAGGTGGGGGTTGAGGGCCACTGAAGCTTTCTTT

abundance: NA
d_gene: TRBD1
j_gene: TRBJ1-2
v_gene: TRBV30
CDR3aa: CAWSTPRTGLRNYGYTF
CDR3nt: TGTGCCTGGAGTACCCCGAGGACAGGATTGCGAAACTATGGCTACACCTTC

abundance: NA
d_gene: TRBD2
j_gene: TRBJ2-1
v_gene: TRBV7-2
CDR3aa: CASSFSGGVYNEQFF
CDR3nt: TGTGCCAGCAGCTTCAGCGGGGGGGTCTACAATGAGCAGTTCTTC

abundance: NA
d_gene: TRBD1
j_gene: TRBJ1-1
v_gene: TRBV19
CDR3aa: CASRHRDRGRAIGYTEAFF
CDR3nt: TGTGCCAGTAGACACCGGGACAGGGGGCGCGCAATTGGCTACACTGAAGCTTTCTTT

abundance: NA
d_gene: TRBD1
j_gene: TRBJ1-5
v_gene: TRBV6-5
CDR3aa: CAIGQTGVNQPQHF
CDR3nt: TGTGCCATCGGTCAAACAGGGGTCAATCAGCCCCAGCATTTT

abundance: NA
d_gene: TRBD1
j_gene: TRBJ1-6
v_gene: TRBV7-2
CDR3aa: CASSRDRGWIGSPLHF
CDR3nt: TGTGCCAGCAGCCGGGACAGGGGTTGGATCGGCTCACCCCTCCACTTT

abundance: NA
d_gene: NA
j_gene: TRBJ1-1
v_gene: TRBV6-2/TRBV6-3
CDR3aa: CASSYSMGLTEAFF
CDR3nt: TGTGCCAGCAGTTACTCGATGGGCCTCACGGAAGCTTTCTTT

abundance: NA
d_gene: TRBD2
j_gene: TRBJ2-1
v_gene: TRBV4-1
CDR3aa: CASSQDPSSGEQFF
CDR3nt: TGCGCCAGCAGCCAAGATCCGTCTAGCGGGGAGCAGTTCTTC

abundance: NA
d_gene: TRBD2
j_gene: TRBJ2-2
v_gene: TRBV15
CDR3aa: CATSRVRTSRDTGELFF
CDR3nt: TGTGCCACCAGCAGAGTCCGGACTAGCAGGGACACCGGGGAGCTGTTTTTT

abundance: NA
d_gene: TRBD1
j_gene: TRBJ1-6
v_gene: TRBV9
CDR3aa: CASSGGTELNSPLHF
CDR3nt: TGTGCCAGCAGCGGTGGGACAGAGCTAAATTCACCCCTCCACTTT

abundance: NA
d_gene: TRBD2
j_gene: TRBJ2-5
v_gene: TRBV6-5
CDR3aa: CASSYGLAGAQETQYF
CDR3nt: TGTGCCAGCAGTTACGGACTAGCGGGGGCCCAAGAGACCCAGTACTTC

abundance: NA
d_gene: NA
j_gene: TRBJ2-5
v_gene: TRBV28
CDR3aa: CASSLRGQGRQETQYF
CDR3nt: TGTGCCAGCAGTTTAAGGGGCCAAGGAAGGCAAGAGACCCAGTACTTC

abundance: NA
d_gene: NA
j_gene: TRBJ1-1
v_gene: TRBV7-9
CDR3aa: CASSIYRENTEAFF
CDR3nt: TGTGCCAGCAGCATATATCGGGAGAACACTGAAGCTTTCTTT

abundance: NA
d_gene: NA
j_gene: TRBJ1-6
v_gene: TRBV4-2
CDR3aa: CASSQDLFGGSYSPLHF
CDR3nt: TGTGCCAGCAGCCAAGATCTTTTTGGCGGCAGTTATTCACCCCTCCACTTT

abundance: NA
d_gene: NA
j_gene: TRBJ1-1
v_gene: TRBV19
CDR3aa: CASSPQGTEAFF
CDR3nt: TGTGCCAGCAGCCCTCAGGGCACTGAAGCTTTCTTT

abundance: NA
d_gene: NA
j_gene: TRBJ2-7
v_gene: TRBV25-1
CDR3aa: CASSEYLGGPSSYEQYF
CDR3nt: TGTGCCAGCAGTGAATATCTTGGGGGGCCGAGCTCCTACGAGCAGTACTTC

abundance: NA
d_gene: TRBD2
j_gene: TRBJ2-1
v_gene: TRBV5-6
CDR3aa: CASSLVLAGSYNEQFF
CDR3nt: TGTGCCAGCAGCTTGGTTCTAGCGGGATCCTACAATGAGCAGTTCTTC

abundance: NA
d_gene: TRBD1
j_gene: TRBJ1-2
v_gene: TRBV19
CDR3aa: CASSTRQGENYGYTF
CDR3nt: TGTGCCAGTAGTACTCGACAGGGAGAAAACTATGGCTACACCTTC

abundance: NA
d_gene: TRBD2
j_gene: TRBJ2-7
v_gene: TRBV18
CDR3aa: CASSPPRLARDNEQYF
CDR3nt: TGTGCCAGCTCACCACCCCGACTAGCGAGAGACAACGAGCAGTACTTC

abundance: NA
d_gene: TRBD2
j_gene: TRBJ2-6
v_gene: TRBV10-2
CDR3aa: CASSRGGSTGANVLTF
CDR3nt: TGCGCCTCATCGCGGGGGGGAAGCACTGGGGCCAACGTCCTGACTTTC

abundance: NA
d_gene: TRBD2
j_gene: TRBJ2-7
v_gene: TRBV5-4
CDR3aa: CASSQGLAGDSYEQYF
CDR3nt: TGTGCCAGCAGCCAAGGACTAGCGGGGGATTCCTACGAGCAGTACTTC

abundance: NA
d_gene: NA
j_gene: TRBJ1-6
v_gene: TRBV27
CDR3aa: CASSPGNRANSPLHF
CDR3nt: TGTGCCAGCAGTCCCGGGAACAGGGCCAATTCACCCCTCCACTTT

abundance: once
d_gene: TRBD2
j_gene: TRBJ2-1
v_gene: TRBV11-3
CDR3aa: CASSLARTSGPSNEQFF
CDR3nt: TGTGCCAGCAGCTTAGCGAGGACTAGCGGGCCATCAAATGAGCAGTTCTTC

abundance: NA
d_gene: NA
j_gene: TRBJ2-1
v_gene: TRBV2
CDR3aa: CASRGNSGSYNEQFF
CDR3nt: TGTGCCAGCCGGGGGAACTCTGGCTCCTACAATGAGCAGTTCTTC

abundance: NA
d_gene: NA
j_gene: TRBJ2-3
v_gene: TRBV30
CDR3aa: CAWISWRGTDTQYF
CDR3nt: TGTGCCTGGATCTCATGGCGGGGCACAGATACGCAGTATTTT

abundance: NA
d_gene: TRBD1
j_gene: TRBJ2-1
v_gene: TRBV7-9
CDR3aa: CASRVGDSRSSYNEQFF
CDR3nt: TGTGCCAGCAGGGTCGGGGACAGCCGGAGCTCCTACAATGAGCAGTTCTTC

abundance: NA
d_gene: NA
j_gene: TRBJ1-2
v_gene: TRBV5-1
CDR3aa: CASSSRGQTFYGYTF
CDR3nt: TGCGCCAGCAGCTCGCGGGGACAAACCTTCTATGGCTACACCTTC

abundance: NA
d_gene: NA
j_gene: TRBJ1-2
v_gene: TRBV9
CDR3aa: CASSANLGGRVDGYTF
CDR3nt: TGTGCCAGCAGCGCAAATCTCGGGGGGCGGGTTGATGGCTACACCTTC

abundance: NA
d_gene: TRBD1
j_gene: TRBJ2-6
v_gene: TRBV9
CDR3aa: CASSVGQGTGAGANVLTF
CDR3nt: TGTGCCAGCAGCGTAGGACAAGGGACAGGGGCCGGGGCCAACGTCCTGACTTTC

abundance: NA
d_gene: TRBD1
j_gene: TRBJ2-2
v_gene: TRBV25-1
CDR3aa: CASHSYGQGNTGELFF
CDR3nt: TGTGCCAGCCATTCCTACGGACAGGGTAACACCGGGGAGCTGTTTTTT

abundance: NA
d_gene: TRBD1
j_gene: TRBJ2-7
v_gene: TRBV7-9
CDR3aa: CASSRDPGQSSYEQYF
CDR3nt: TGTGCCAGCAGTCGTGACCCGGGACAGAGCTCCTACGAGCAGTACTTC

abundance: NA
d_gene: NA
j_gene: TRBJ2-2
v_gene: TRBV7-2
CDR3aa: CASSLGHSGRGGELFF
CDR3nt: TGTGCCAGCAGCTTAGGCCATTCCGGAAGGGGCGGGGAGCTGTTTTTT

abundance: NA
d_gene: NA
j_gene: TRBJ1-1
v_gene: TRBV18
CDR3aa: CASSPVQVMNTEAFF
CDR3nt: TGTGCCAGCTCACCAGTACAGGTAATGAACACTGAAGCTTTCTTT

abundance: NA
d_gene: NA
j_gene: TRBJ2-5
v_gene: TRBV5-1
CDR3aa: CASSLPTGTVQETQYF
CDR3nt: TGCGCCAGCAGCTTGCCCACCGGGACTGTTCAAGAGACCCAGTACTTC

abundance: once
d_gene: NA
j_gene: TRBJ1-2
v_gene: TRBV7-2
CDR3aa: CASSPRGTNYGYTF
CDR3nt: TGTGCCAGCAGCCCCCGGGGGACTAACTATGGCTACACCTTC

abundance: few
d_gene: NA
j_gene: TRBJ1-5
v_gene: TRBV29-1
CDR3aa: CSVLITGMGNQPQHF
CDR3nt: TGCAGCGTATTAATAACAGGGATGGGCAATCAGCCCCAGCATTTT

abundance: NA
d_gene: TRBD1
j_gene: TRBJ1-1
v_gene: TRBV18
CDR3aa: CASSPGTGSSNTEAFF
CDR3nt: TGTGCCAGCTCACCCGGGACAGGGTCTAGCAACACTGAAGCTTTCTTT

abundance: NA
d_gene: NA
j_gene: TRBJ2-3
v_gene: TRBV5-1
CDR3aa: CASRVGTSTDTQYF
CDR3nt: TGCGCCAGCAGGGTGGGGACTAGCACAGATACGCAGTATTTT

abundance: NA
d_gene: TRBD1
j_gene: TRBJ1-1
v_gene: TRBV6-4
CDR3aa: CASSVDRANTEAFF
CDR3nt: TGTGCCAGCAGTGTAGACAGGGCCAACACTGAAGCTTTCTTT

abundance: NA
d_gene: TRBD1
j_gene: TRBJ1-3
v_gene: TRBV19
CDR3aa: CASSRDSLLSGNTIYF
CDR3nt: TGTGCCAGTTCCCGGGACAGCCTTCTCTCTGGAAACACCATATATTTT

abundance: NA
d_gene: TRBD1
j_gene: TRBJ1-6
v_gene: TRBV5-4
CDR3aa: CASSWGQGASPLHF
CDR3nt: TGTGCCAGCAGCTGGGGACAGGGTGCTTCACCCCTCCACTTT

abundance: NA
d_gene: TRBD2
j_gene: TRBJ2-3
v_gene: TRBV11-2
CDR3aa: CASRGRGVSTDTQYF
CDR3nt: TGTGCCAGCAGGGGACGGGGGGTTAGCACAGATACGCAGTATTTT

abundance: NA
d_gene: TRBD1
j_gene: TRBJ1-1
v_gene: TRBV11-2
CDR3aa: CASSFPLTTGRTEAFF
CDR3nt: TGTGCCAGCAGCTTCCCCCTCACGACAGGGCGAACTGAAGCTTTCTTT

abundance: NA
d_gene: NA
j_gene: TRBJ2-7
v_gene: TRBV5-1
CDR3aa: CASSLGNRYEQYF
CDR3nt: TGCGCCAGCAGCTTGGGGAACCGCTACGAGCAGTACTTC

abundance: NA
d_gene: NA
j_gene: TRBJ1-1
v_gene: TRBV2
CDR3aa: CASSSLRGTEAFF
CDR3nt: TGTGCCAGCAGTTCCCTTCGAGGCACTGAAGCTTTCTTT

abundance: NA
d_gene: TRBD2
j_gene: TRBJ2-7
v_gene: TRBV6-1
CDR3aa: CASSALVAGGTYEQYF
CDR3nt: TGTGCCAGCAGTGCCCTGGTGGCCGGGGGGACCTACGAGCAGTACTTC

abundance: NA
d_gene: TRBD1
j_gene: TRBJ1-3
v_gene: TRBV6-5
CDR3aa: CASSYGQGFGNTIYF
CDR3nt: TGTGCCAGCAGTTACGGACAGGGGTTTGGAAACACCATATATTTT

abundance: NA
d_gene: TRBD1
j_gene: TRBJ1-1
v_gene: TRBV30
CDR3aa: CAWTTGGQSEAFF
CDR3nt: TGTGCCTGGACGACAGGGGGCCAGAGTGAAGCTTTCTTT

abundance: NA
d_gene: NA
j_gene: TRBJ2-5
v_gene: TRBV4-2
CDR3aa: CASSQKETQYF
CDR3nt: TGTGCCAGCAGCCAAAAAGAGACCCAGTACTTC

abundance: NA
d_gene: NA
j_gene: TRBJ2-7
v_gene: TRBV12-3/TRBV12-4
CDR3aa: CASSLNTEQYF
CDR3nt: TGTGCCAGCAGTCTCAACACCGAGCAGTACTTC

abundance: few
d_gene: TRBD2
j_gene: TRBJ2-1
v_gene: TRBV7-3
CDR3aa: CASSPKRGAYNEQFF
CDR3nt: TGTGCCAGCAGCCCTAAGCGGGGGGCCTACAATGAGCAGTTCTTC

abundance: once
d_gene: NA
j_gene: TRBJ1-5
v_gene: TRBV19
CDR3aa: CASRRQKSYSNQPQHF
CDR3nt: TGTGCCAGTAGGCGACAGAAGTCATATAGCAATCAGCCCCAGCATTTT

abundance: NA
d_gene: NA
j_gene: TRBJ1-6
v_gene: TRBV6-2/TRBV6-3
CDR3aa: CASSYQGTSYNSPLHF
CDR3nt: TGTGCCAGCAGTTACCAGGGGACGTCCTATAATTCACCCCTCCACTTT

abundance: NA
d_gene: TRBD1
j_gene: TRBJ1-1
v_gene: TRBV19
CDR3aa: CASTDRDTEAFF
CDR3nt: TGTGCCAGTACCGACAGGGATACTGAAGCTTTCTTT

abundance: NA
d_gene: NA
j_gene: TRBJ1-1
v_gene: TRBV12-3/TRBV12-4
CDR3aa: CASKAGLSEAFF
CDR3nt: TGTGCCAGCAAGGCAGGTTTGTCTGAAGCTTTCTTT

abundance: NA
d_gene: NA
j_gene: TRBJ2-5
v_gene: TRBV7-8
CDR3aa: CASSPRIRTQYF
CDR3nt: TGTGCCAGCAGCCCACGTATTAGGACCCAGTACTTC

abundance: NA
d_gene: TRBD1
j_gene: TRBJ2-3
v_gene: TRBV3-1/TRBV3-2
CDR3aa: CASSQAGQGRTDTQYF
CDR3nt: TGTGCCAGCAGCCAAGCAGGACAGGGTCGCACAGATACGCAGTATTTT

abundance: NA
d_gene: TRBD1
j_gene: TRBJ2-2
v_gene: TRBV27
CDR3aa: CASSSEGRGRGNTGELFF
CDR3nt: TGTGCCAGCAGTTCAGAGGGCAGGGGGCGCGGGAACACCGGGGAGCTGTTTTTT

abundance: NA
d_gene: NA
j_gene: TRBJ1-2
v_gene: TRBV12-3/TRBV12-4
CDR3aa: CASTDGNYGYTF
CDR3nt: TGTGCCAGCACCGACGGTAACTATGGCTACACCTTC